The 15 T cell receptor beta chains reported below all come from one sample, sequenced in a study of CD8 T cells in Susac syndrome. The RNA input was roughly 0.45 to 1 ug, and it was reverse transcribed with random hexamers. Via MiXCR, TCRdb re-called the immunoSEQ multiplex PCR reads, giving one row per CDR3 protein. This sample has 250,000 to 350,000 distinct CDR3 sequences, with around 84% found just once. Sequences were obtained from CD8+ T cells from PBMCs. The source is a human donor with multiple sclerosis.

V is TRBV7-9 and J is TRBJ2-7; 8 bases align to TRBD1. V lost 4 bases and J lost 12; bases outside the gene matches: 8. Germline V lookup: CDR1 SEHNR, CDR2 FQNEAQ (reference sequence). This CDR3 contains 12 residues. Here the CDR3 reads CASSSDRDRSYF. The CDR3 coding sequence is TGTGCCAGCAGCTCCGACCGGGACAGGTCGTACTTC.

The chain has TRBV27 and TRBJ2-2, with 7 bases fitting TRBD1. V was pared by 0 bases and J by 6 bases, with 10 bases of the junction left unmatched. Germline V lookup: CDR1 MNHEY, CDR2 SMNVEV (reference sequence). This CDR3 contains 17 residues. The CDR3 nucleotides read TGTGCCAGCAGTTTATCCCCGTTGACAGGGTGGGCCGGGGAGCTGTTTTTT. It codes for CASSLSPLTGWAGELFF.

This chain links TRBV6-5 with TRBJ1-1; D uncertain. The V and J ends lost 4 bases and 4 bases respectively, with 16 bases between them. CDR3 size: 15 residues. Per the germline V gene, CDR1 is MNHEY and CDR2 is SVGAGI. The CDR3 nucleotides are TGTGCCAGCAGTTTACTGAGTGGCAGGACCACTGAAGCTTTCTTT. This codes for CASSLLSGRTTEAFF.

V is TRBV7-2 and J is TRBJ2-7, with 12 positions matching TRBD2. Germline V gene data show CDR1 as SGHTA and CDR2 as FQGNSA. The V gene end was trimmed by 3 bases and the J gene end by 3 bases; junction bases not matched to a gene: 6. This CDR3 has 16 residues. The CDR3 bases are TGTGCCAGCAGCTTCACTAGGACTAGCGGGAACTACGAGCAGTACTTC. The encoded protein is CASSFTRTSGNYEQYF.

The sample holds a few counts of this clonotype. The chain has TRBV6-1 and TRBJ1-5; TRBD1 is a possible D gene (5 bases). Germline V gene data show CDR1 as MNHNS and CDR2 as SASEGT. CDR3 length equals 15 residues. Trimming took off 4 bases at V and 1 base at J, with 11 bases between the two ends. CDR3 DNA: TGTGCCAGCAGTGGGAGGGGAGGCAGCAATCAGCCCCAGCATTTT. Residues: CASSGRGGSNQPQHF.

This clonotype was picked up a small number of times. The genes are TRBV4-1 and TRBJ2-3; TRBD1 agrees at 7 bases. This CDR3 comprises 16 residues. CDR1 MGHRA and CDR2 YSYEKL come from the germline V gene. Germline trimming cut 1 base from V and 0 bases from J; bases unmatched to any gene: 4. CDR3 DNA sequence: TGCGCCAGCAGCCAAGTGGACAGGCTTAGCACAGATACGCAGTATTTT. Translating it yields CASSQVDRLSTDTQYF.

The chain joins TRBV27 to TRBJ2-7, with 7 bases lining up with TRBD2. Looked up from germline, CDR1 is MNHEY and CDR2 is SMNVEV (reference sequence). J gave up 0 bases and V 3 bases, and 8 bases lay outside the gene matches. The CDR3 runs 16 residues. This CDR3 reads CASSLSAGTVSYEQYF. For the CDR3, the DNA is TGTGCCAGCAGTTTGTCAGCGGGGACCGTCTCCTACGAGCAGTACTTC.

The chain recombines TRBV11-3 with TRBJ2-2; 8 bases match TRBD1. With 4 bases clipped from V and 2 bases from J, the junction kept 18 bases outside the gene matches. CDR3 length: 20 amino acids. The germline V gene encodes CDR1 SGHNT and CDR2 YENEEA. The CDR3 region is CASSSSFDLRTGRNTGELFF. The CDR3 region has the DNA TGTGCCAGCAGCTCATCGTTCGACCTCCGGACAGGGCGAAACACCGGGGAGCTGTTTTTT.

The chain carries TRBV28 and TRBJ1-1; D is possibly TRBD1 (5 bases). Germline CDR1 is MDHEN and CDR2 is SYDVKM. The CDR3 contains 14 residues. Trimming took 5 bases from V and 1 from J, leaving 11 bases between them. In nucleotides, the CDR3 is TGTGCCAGCAGTAACCCGCAGGGGAACACTGAAGCTTTCTTT. Translated, it gives CASSNPQGNTEAFF.

The rearrangement links TRBV2 to TRBJ1-1; D ambiguous. The CDR3 length is 9 residues. Germline V CDR1 and CDR2: SNHLY, FYNNEI. Deletions cut 8 bases from V and 3 bases from J, with 1 base between. The CDR3 protein is CASDTEAFF. Written as DNA, the CDR3 is TGTGCCAGCGACACTGAAGCTTTCTTT.

This clonotype was observed a few times. The rearrangement joins TRBV28 to TRBJ2-3; D unresolved. Germline CDR1 MDHEN, CDR2 SYDVKM. This CDR3 contains 13 residues. V was trimmed by 4 bases and J by 1 base, leaving 6 bases between them. Here the CDR3 DNA reads TGTGCCAGCAGTTCTCGGGGCACAGATACGCAGTATTTT. Its protein is CASSSRGTDTQYF.

The chain has TRBV11-2 and TRBJ2-7; 10 bases are shared with TRBD1. Germline lookup yields CDR1 SGHAT and CDR2 FQNNGV. V lost 5 bases, J lost 2 bases, and 12 bases stayed unmatched. This CDR3 region has 17 residues. The CDR3 region is CASSPSLTGGPTYEQYF. The CDR3 nucleotides read TGTGCCAGCAGCCCCTCCCTGACAGGGGGCCCTACCTACGAGCAGTACTTC.

This rearrangement joins TRBV27 to TRBJ2-3, with D possibly matching TRBD2 (6 bases). This CDR3 is 17 amino acids long. The germline CDR1 and CDR2 sequences are MNHEY and SMNVEV (reference sequence). With 5 bases removed from V and 0 bases from J, the gap between germline ends came to 18 bases. CDR3 nucleotide sequence: TGTGCCAGCAGTCCCCCACCTAGGGGAGGTAGCACAGATACGCAGTATTTT. This sequence encodes CASSPPPRGGSTDTQYF.

The V and J genes are TRBV13 and TRBJ2-1; possible D gene TRBD2, 6 bases. V lost 3 bases, J lost 6 bases, and 12 bases lay in between. Germline values: CDR1 PRHDT, CDR2 FYEKMQ (reference sequence). This CDR3 spans 14 amino acids. The CDR3 DNA is TGTGCCAGCAGCTTCGGGTTGGGGGGCAATGAGCAGTTCTTC. Residues: CASSFGLGGNEQFF.

The V call is TRBV11-2, the J call TRBJ2-7, with D tentatively TRBD2 (6 bases). The CDR3 is 14 residues long. Trimming took 5 bases from V and 7 from J, leaving 18 bases between them. Germline V lookup: CDR1 SGHAT, CDR2 FQNNGV. The CDR3, as DNA: TGTGCCAGCAGCCCGGACTACCCACTATGGGAGCAGTACTTC. Its translation: CASSPDYPLWEQYF.